The clone carrying this TCR beta chain was counted many times. No antigen is known for it. TCRs were amplified from 450 to 700 ng gDNA of bulk tumor per sample. Spaced far apart, several biopsies were taken from each primary tumor during surgery. Untreated, newly diagnosed non-small cell lung cancer patients underwent curative surgery. The study drew donors from newly diagnosed non-small cell lung cancer patients having surgery with curative intent. The source of the sample is a study of immune heterogeneity within non-small cell lung tumors. Findings and caveats of the study: For the most part, the T-cell receptor beta clonotypes present at high frequency were distinct from one individual patient to the next. Local T-cell clonality tracked local tumor mutational burden, showing a moderate yet significant relationship (R about 0.35).

Multiplex PCR (32 V and 13 J primers) was used to amplify the TCR beta CDR3. TCRdb re-called the multiplex PCR reads with MiXCR, one entry per CDR3 protein. The sample contains 20,000 to 25,000 distinct CDR3 sequences, over 25% of which appear only once. Germline V gives CDR1 DFQATT, CDR2 SNEGSKA (reference sequence). V was trimmed by 6 bases and J by 0 bases, leaving 18 bases between them. This CDR3 spans 16 amino acids. Sequencing was carried out using lung tumor tissue. The chain recombines TRBV20-1 with TRBJ2-1; D ambiguous. This clonotype was sampled from a middle-aged man with non-small cell lung cancer. The CDR3 sequence is CSAPGQPPYSYNEQFF. CDR3 nucleotides: TGCAGTGCCCCTGGGCAGCCACCCTACTCCTACAATGAGCAGTTCTTC.